This T cell receptor beta chain was documented in a study of blood T cells in healthy people across ages. Study-level findings and limits: Higher diversity, along with more naive CD4+ cells, distinguished long-lived donors from aged donors.

A second PCR, run for roughly 7 to 12 cycles, used a sample-barcoded 5' primer plus a J-beta primer mix. TCRdb analysed the 5' RACE reads with MiXCR anew, one entry per CDR3 protein. The sample includes just over 800,000 distinct CDR3 sequences, roughly 60% seen only once; the top ten take roughly 26%. In regard to this clonotype: Its antigen is not known.

The CDR3 contains 17 residues. Germline CDR1 reads ENHRY; CDR2 reads SYGVKD. Germline trimming cut 6 bases from V and 4 bases from J; bases unmatched to any gene: 14. What was sequenced was blood. The receptor was isolated from a young man in good health. The chain carries TRBV10-3 and TRBJ2-1, with 8 positions matching TRBD1. CDR3 in DNA: TGTGCCATCAGCCTATCTTCCTCGGGACAGGCGTACAATGAGCAGTTCTTC. Protein sequence: CAISLSSSGQAYNEQFF.